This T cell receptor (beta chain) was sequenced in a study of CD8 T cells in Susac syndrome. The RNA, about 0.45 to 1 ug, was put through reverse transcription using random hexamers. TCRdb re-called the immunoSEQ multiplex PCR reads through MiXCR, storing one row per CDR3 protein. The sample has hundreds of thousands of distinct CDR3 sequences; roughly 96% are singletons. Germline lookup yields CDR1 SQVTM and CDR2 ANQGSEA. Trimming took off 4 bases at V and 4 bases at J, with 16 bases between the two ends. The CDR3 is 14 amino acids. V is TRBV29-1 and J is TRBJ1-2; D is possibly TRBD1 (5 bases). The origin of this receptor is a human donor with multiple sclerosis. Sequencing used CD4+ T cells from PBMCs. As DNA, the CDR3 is TGCAGCGTTGTCTTTTGGGGGGTATCCTATGGCTACACCTTC. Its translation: CSVVFWGVSYGYTF.